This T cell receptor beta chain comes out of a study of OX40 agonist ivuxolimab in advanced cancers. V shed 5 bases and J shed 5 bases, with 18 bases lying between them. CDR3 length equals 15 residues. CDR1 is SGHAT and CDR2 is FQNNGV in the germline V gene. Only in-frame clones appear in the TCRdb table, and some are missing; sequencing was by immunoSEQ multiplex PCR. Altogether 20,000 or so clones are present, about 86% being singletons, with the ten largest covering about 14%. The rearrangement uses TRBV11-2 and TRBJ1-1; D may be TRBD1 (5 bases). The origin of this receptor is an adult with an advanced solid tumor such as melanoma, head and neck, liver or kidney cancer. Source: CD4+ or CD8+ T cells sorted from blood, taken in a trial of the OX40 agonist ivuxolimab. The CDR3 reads CASSPRDYEGTEAFF. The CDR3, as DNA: TGTGCCAGCAGCCCCCGGGACTATGAGGGGACTGAAGCTTTCTTT.